Listed below are T cell receptor beta chains from one sample, sequenced in a study of T cell repertoires in cytomegalovirus infection. TCRdb called the reads again in MiXCR, with one record for every CDR3 protein. Of 550,000 to 850,000 distinct CDR3 sequences in the sample, 33% were seen once. Their recognized antigens are unknown. This specimen was cultured PBMCs, taken from culture after CMV antigen stimulation. The receptors shown here come from a human donor in good health (CMV status not recorded). Some clones in this sample may be carry-over from other donors' samples. The CDR3 runs from the conserved cysteine through the conserved F or W. D genes are given only for firm matches. Clone size is not always given. Where it is, it says once, few, many or a class for expanded clones.

.	TRBJ1-1	TRBV19	.	TGTGCCAGTAGTATCAGGACAGCAAACACTGAAGCTTTCTTT	CASSIRTANTEAFF
.	TRBJ1-5	TRBV5-1	.	TGCGCCAGCAGCTTGGGGCCAGGGGAGTCGCCCCAGCATTTT	CASSLGPGESPQHF
once	TRBJ2-2	TRBV4-1	.	TGCGCCAGCAGCGACCCTAGCACCGGGGAGCTGTTTTTT	CASSDPSTGELFF
.	TRBJ1-2	TRBV6-1	.	TGTGCCAGCAGTGAAGCGCTAACAGGCCGAGGCGGCTATGGCTACACCTTC	CASSEALTGRGGYGYTF
few	TRBJ2-1	TRBV12-3/TRBV12-4	.	TGTGCCAGCACCATGGGAGGGGGGAATGAGCAGTTCTTC	CASTMGGGNEQFF
few	TRBJ2-4	TRBV5-4	TRBD1	TGTGCCAGCAGCTTGGGGCCAGGACAGGGAAACATTCAGTACTTC	CASSLGPGQGNIQYF
many	TRBJ2-5	TRBV7-2	.	TGTGCCAGCAGCTTCGACCGGACCCAGACCCAGTACTTC	CASSFDRTQTQYF
.	TRBJ1-2	TRBV19	.	TGTGCCAGTAGTACCCGACAGGATGGCTACACCTTC	CASSTRQDGYTF
once	TRBJ1-1	TRBV2	.	TGTGCCAGCGCCTCCCGGTCGGGTGTTACTGAAGCTTTCTTT	CASASRSGVTEAFF
.	TRBJ2-1	TRBV12-3/TRBV12-4	TRBD2	TGTGCCAGCAGTTTAACCAGCGGGGGGGCGAGGCCCTACAATGAGCAGTTCTTC	CASSLTSGGARPYNEQFF
.	TRBJ2-3	TRBV7-2	.	TGTGCCAGCAGCACGGGACGGAGCACAGATACGCAGTATTTT	CASSTGRSTDTQYF
many	TRBJ1-4	TRBV28	.	TGTGCCAGCAGCTTAGGTGGTGGGGAAAAACTGTTTTTT	CASSLGGGEKLFF
.	TRBJ1-2	TRBV6-5	.	TGTGCCAGCAGGGATACCGGGCCCTATGGCTACACCTTC	CASRDTGPYGYTF
many	TRBJ2-1	TRBV7-2	TRBD2	TGTGCCAGCTCGGGAGGATTGTTTTACAATGAGCAGTTCTTC	CASSGGLFYNEQFF
few	TRBJ2-3	TRBV6-1	TRBD1	TGTGCCAGCAGTGCCTCGACAGGGTGGGCAGATACGCAGTATTTT	CASSASTGWADTQYF
.	TRBJ2-3	TRBV24-1	TRBD1	TGTGCCACCAGGGGGGACAGATCAGATACGCAGTATTTT	CATRGDRSDTQYF
few	TRBJ2-1	TRBV6-5	.	TGTGCCAGCAGTTACAGGGGGGCTTACAATGAGCAGTTCTTC	CASSYRGAYNEQFF
.	TRBJ2-1	TRBV29-1	.	TGCAGCGTCAACCCAACCGGGACATCGTACAATGAGCAGTTCTTC	CSVNPTGTSYNEQFF
many	TRBJ1-2	TRBV7-2	.	TGTGCCAGCACCGAATCGTGGGGGGCTCATGGCTACACCTTC	CASTESWGAHGYTF
.	TRBJ1-2	TRBV15	TRBD1	TGTGCCACCAGCAGAGATCGGACAGGGGTGACTGGCTACACCTTC	CATSRDRTGVTGYTF
.	TRBJ1-1	TRBV19	.	TGTGCCAGTAGTATGGGGCTGATGAACACTGAAGCTTTCTTT	CASSMGLMNTEAFF
.	TRBJ2-1	TRBV5-1	TRBD2	TGCGCCAGCAGGCCGGGTCTAGCGGGCTTAACGCAGTTCTTC	CASRPGLAGLTQFF